This TCR beta chain is from a study of blood T cell repertoires in COVID-19. Study-wide background: The cDNA or gDNA used as material had been derived from T cells, B-cell-depleted T cells, or PBMCs.

Trimming shortened V by 8 bases and J by 7 bases, and 18 bases separated the two germline ends. CDR3 size: 15 residues. CDR1 LNHDA and CDR2 SQIVND come from the germline V gene (reference sequence). Original handling: Estimates of nucleated cell counts were drawn from the amplification of reference gene primers. Measured with immunoSEQ multiplex PCR; TCRdb has only the in-frame clones, and not every one. The DNA gave D and trimming, while V, J and clone size come from that table. The sample lists about 120,000 clones, about 85% seen once, with under 13% in the top ten. Sequencing used peripheral blood. This chain links TRBV19 with TRBJ1-6; weak D call: TRBD1 (5 bases). The clonotype comes from a man older than 75 with acute or convalescent COVID-19. The CDR3 DNA sequence: TGTGCCAGTCGCGACTCCAGGGTTGTAAATTCACCCCTCCACTTT. This sequence encodes CASRDSRVVNSPLHF.